This TCR beta chain was sequenced for a study of cytotoxic CD8 clonotypes in ibrutinib-treated CLL. The V gene lost 3 bases and the J gene lost 8 bases, with 8 bases spanning the gap. The V gene's germline CDR1 is LNHDA and CDR2 SQIVND (reference sequence). This CDR3 has 12 amino acids. Libraries were prepared by immunoSEQ multiplex PCR; TCRdb keeps only in-frame clonotypes and omits some of them. The sample records approximately 67,000 clones, 65% to 85% being singletons. Sample: PBMCs, taken at disease progression, from a patient treated with ibrutinib. This TCR derives from a human donor with chronic lymphocytic leukemia. The V call is TRBV19, the J call TRBJ1-5; D not resolved. The CDR3 nucleotides are TGTGCCAGTAGTATCGGATTGGAGCCCCAGCATTTT. This sequence encodes CASSIGLEPQHF.